One sample yielded the 11 T cell receptor beta chains listed below, sequenced in a study of T cells after yellow fever vaccination. TCRdb analysed the 5' RACE reads with MiXCR anew, one entry per CDR3 protein. The sample records roughly 300,000 distinct CDR3 sequences, 7% to 10% being singletons. The sample was PBMCs, taken more than 40 days after the first yellow fever vaccination. The receptors here all came from a man younger than 35 who received the YFV17D yellow fever vaccine.

This clonotype was found many times. The chain uses TRBV6-5 and TRBJ1-2; D perhaps matches TRBD1 (5 bases). The CDR3 is 13 residues long. The V end was cut by 6 bases, the J end by 3 bases, with 11 bases between. Germline CDR1 is MNHEY and CDR2 is SVGAGI. CDR3 loop: CASRTVGDYGYTF. CDR3 DNA sequence: TGTGCCAGCAGGACAGTGGGTGACTATGGCTACACCTTC.

This clonotype was observed at least ten times. The chain recombines TRBV5-1 with TRBJ1-1, with D possibly TRBD1 on 5 matching bases. Germline CDR1 is SGHRS and CDR2 is YFSETQ. V was cut by 0 bases and J by 4 bases, with 10 bases left in between. The CDR3 spans 14 residues. CDR3 in DNA: TGCGCCAGCAGCTTGGATCCGGGGGGCACTGAAGCTTTCTTT. This encodes CASSLDPGGTEAFF.

This clonotype was observed a handful of times. The chain is built from TRBV10-2 and TRBJ2-3, with 8 bases lining up with TRBD2. The CDR3 is made up of 16 amino acids. Germline lookup yields CDR1 WSHSY and CDR2 SAAADI. The V and J ends lost 3 bases and 0 bases, in that order; junction bases with no gene match: 5. In nucleotides, the CDR3 is TGCGCCAGCAGTGATGGCGGGAGGAGGAGCACAGATACGCAGTATTTT. Protein sequence: CASSDGGRRSTDTQYF.

The rearrangement links TRBV4-1 to TRBJ2-1; D remains unclear. CDR1 is MGHRA, CDR2 YSYEKL, per germline. Trimming removed 4 bases from V and 9 bases from J, with 10 bases in between. This CDR3 spans 12 amino acids. The CDR3 here is CASSRDSLEQFF. As DNA, the CDR3 is TGCGCCAGCAGCCGGGATAGCCTTGAGCAGTTCTTC.

The chain uses TRBV25-1 and TRBJ1-1; D is undetermined. The V end was cut by 8 bases, the J end by 2 bases, with 9 bases between. Germline assignment: CDR1 MGHDK and CDR2 SYGVNS. CDR3 size: 12 residues. The CDR3 region has the DNA TGTGCCAGCCTGAGATCAAACACTGAAGCTTTCTTT. Its translation: CASLRSNTEAFF.

This clonotype has only a few counts. The chain has TRBV4-1 and TRBJ1-3; 7 bases align to TRBD1. The V segment lost 2 bases and the J segment 2 bases; nucleotides outside the gene matches: 6. The germline gives CDR1 MGHRA, CDR2 YSYEKL. The CDR3 totals 16 residues. The CDR3 spells CASSQFTGETGNTIYF. CDR3 coding DNA: TGCGCCAGCAGCCAATTTACAGGGGAAACTGGAAACACCATATATTTT.

This clonotype occurred many times. The J gene is TRBJ2-7, the V gene TRBV15, with D perhaps matching TRBD1 (5 bases). With 8 bases removed from V and 7 bases from J, the gap between germline ends came to 12 bases. The CDR3 extends over 11 amino acids. In germline, CDR1 is LNHNV, CDR2 YYDKDF (reference sequence). CDR3 nucleotides: TGTGCCACCGGGGCCGGTCGGGAGCAGTACTTC. This gives the protein CATGAGREQYF.

This clonotype appeared a few times. This rearrangement joins TRBV5-1 to TRBJ1-2; D is uncertain. Germline V gene sequence: CDR1 SGHRS, CDR2 YFSETQ. With 0 bases removed from V and 6 bases from J, the gap between germline ends came to 15 bases. CDR3 length: 15 residues. CDR3 DNA: TGCGCCAGCAGCTTGGGACCCCAGGTCTCGGATGGCTACACCTTC. It yields the protein CASSLGPQVSDGYTF.

This clonotype was seen ten or more times. The chain recombines TRBV5-1 with TRBJ2-7, with D possibly matching TRBD1 (5 bases). Germline assignment: CDR1 SGHRS and CDR2 YFSETQ. The CDR3 loop spans 15 amino acids. Trimming pared 2 bases from V and 5 bases from J, leaving 17 bases between. The DNA of the CDR3 is TGCGCCAGCAGCTTTCAGGGAAGTGCTTACAACGAGCAGTACTTC. Amino acids: CASSFQGSAYNEQYF.

This clonotype turned up a few times. The CDR3 DNA is TGTGCCAGCAGTTACGGGGCTCGGGAGGAGCAGTTCTTC. Its protein is CASSYGAREEQFF. V usage is TRBV6-5 and J usage is TRBJ2-1; TRBD2 is a possible D gene (6 bases). Germline V gene lookup returns CDR1 MNHEY and CDR2 SVGAGI. V was pared by 2 bases and J by 10 bases, with 12 bases between. The CDR3 sequence is 13 residues long.

The V call is TRBV6-1, the J call TRBJ1-4; 9 positions match TRBD1. Losses at the gene ends were 6 bases for V and 2 bases for J; bases not matched to a gene: 4. The CDR3 covers 15 residues. The germline V gene has CDR1 MNHNS and CDR2 SASEGT. This CDR3 is CASSRTGATNEKLFF. CDR3 DNA sequence: TGTGCCAGCAGCCGGACAGGGGCGACTAATGAAAAACTGTTTTTT.